These T cell receptor beta chains were read from a single sample in a study of cytomegalovirus exposure and HLA in healthy donors. Libraries were prepared by immunoSEQ multiplex PCR; TCRdb keeps only in-frame clonotypes and omits some of them. The repertoire has about 150,000 clones, around 78% of them found once; the top ten carry about 2.9%. Sequenced sample: PBMCs. All receptors derive from a woman in her fifties or sixties in good health and CMV-seropositive. Both conserved end residues are part of each CDR3. Fields, in order: CDR3 length, V gene, D gene, clone size, J gene, CDR3 protein, CDR3 DNA. D genes are given only for firm matches. Size is stated for part of the rows, as once, few or many counts, or as a class when the clone is expanded.

cdr3_length: 16
v_call: TRBV7-9
d_call: -
clone_size: -
j_call: TRBJ1-4
cdr3_aa: CASSFPQSGSNEKLFF
cdr3_nt: TGTGCCAGCAGCTTTCCTCAGTCAGGGTCTAATGAAAAACTGTTTTTT

cdr3_length: 15
v_call: TRBV7-2
d_call: TRBD2
clone_size: -
j_call: TRBJ2-5
cdr3_aa: CASSFSRRGVETQYF
cdr3_nt: TGTGCCAGCAGCTTTAGTCGGCGGGGGGTGGAGACCCAGTACTTC

cdr3_length: 14
v_call: TRBV28
d_call: TRBD1
clone_size: -
j_call: TRBJ1-2
cdr3_aa: CASSSTGEDYGYTF
cdr3_nt: TGTGCCAGCAGCTCGACAGGGGAGGACTATGGCTACACCTTC

cdr3_length: 15
v_call: TRBV6-5
d_call: -
clone_size: -
j_call: TRBJ1-4
cdr3_aa: CASLPTGTANEKLFF
cdr3_nt: TGTGCCAGCCTTCCCACAGGGACGGCTAATGAAAAACTGTTTTTT

cdr3_length: 13
v_call: TRBV18
d_call: -
clone_size: -
j_call: TRBJ2-1
cdr3_aa: CASSLSPGAEQFF
cdr3_nt: TGTGCCAGCTCACTAAGCCCAGGGGCTGAGCAGTTCTTC

cdr3_length: 15
v_call: TRBV19
d_call: TRBD2
clone_size: -
j_call: TRBJ2-3
cdr3_aa: CASSITSGKEDTQYF
cdr3_nt: TGTGCCAGTAGTATAACTAGCGGTAAAGAGGATACGCAGTATTTT

cdr3_length: 15
v_call: TRBV19
d_call: -
clone_size: -
j_call: TRBJ1-4
cdr3_aa: CASSSSRSTNEKLFF
cdr3_nt: TGTGCCAGTAGTTCTAGTCGATCAACTAATGAAAAACTGTTTTTT

cdr3_length: 16
v_call: TRBV2
d_call: TRBD1
clone_size: -
j_call: TRBJ1-4
cdr3_aa: CASSDSGTGRNEKLFF
cdr3_nt: TGTGCCAGCAGTGATAGTGGGACAGGGAGGAATGAAAAACTGTTTTTT

cdr3_length: 16
v_call: TRBV15
d_call: TRBD1
clone_size: -
j_call: TRBJ2-6
cdr3_aa: CATGGQGASGANVLTF
cdr3_nt: TGTGCCACCGGAGGACAGGGGGCTTCTGGGGCCAACGTCCTGACTTTC

cdr3_length: 16
v_call: TRBV7-8
d_call: TRBD1
clone_size: -
j_call: TRBJ2-7
cdr3_aa: CASSSRQGPNSYEQYF
cdr3_nt: TGTGCCAGCAGCTCCAGACAGGGGCCCAACTCCTACGAGCAGTACTTC

cdr3_length: 16
v_call: TRBV15
d_call: TRBD2
clone_size: -
j_call: TRBJ2-7
cdr3_aa: CATSKTSGRLGYEQYF
cdr3_nt: TGTGCCACCAGCAAGACTAGCGGGAGATTAGGCTACGAGCAGTACTTC

cdr3_length: 17
v_call: TRBV7-8
d_call: TRBD1
clone_size: -
j_call: TRBJ2-7
cdr3_aa: CASSLDPRDRGPYEQYF
cdr3_nt: TGTGCCAGCAGCTTAGACCCCCGGGACAGGGGTCCCTACGAGCAGTACTTC

cdr3_length: 15
v_call: TRBV7-2
d_call: TRBD2
clone_size: -
j_call: TRBJ2-5
cdr3_aa: CASSPAGGPLKTQYF
cdr3_nt: TGTGCCAGCAGCCCAGCGGGGGGGCCTTTGAAGACCCAGTACTTC

cdr3_length: 16
v_call: TRBV9
d_call: -
clone_size: -
j_call: TRBJ2-6
cdr3_aa: CASSVGGGSGANVLTF
cdr3_nt: TGTGCCAGCAGCGTAGGAGGAGGGTCCGGGGCCAACGTCCTGACTTTC

cdr3_length: 14
v_call: TRBV19
d_call: -
clone_size: few
j_call: TRBJ2-2
cdr3_aa: CASSPGSNTGELFF
cdr3_nt: TGTGCCAGTAGTCCCGGGAGCAACACCGGGGAGCTGTTTTTT

cdr3_length: 14
v_call: TRBV6-5
d_call: TRBD2
clone_size: few
j_call: TRBJ2-1
cdr3_aa: CASTRGGLDNEQFF
cdr3_nt: TGTGCCAGCACCCGGGGGGGCCTTGACAATGAGCAGTTCTTC

cdr3_length: 15
v_call: TRBV5-1
d_call: TRBD1
clone_size: -
j_call: TRBJ2-1
cdr3_aa: CASSVDRVSYNEQFF
cdr3_nt: TGCGCCAGCAGTGTGGACAGGGTCTCCTACAATGAGCAGTTCTTC

cdr3_length: 15
v_call: TRBV6-6
d_call: -
clone_size: -
j_call: TRBJ1-5
cdr3_aa: CASSYSIGGSGPQHF
cdr3_nt: TGTGCCAGCAGTTACTCGATCGGCGGGAGTGGGCCCCAGCATTTT

cdr3_length: 15
v_call: TRBV11-2
d_call: TRBD2
clone_size: -
j_call: TRBJ2-1
cdr3_aa: CASSPTSGRHWEQFF
cdr3_nt: TGTGCCAGCAGCCCGACGAGCGGGAGGCATTGGGAGCAGTTCTTC

cdr3_length: 15
v_call: TRBV11-2
d_call: -
clone_size: -
j_call: TRBJ2-1
cdr3_aa: CASSLAASSYNEQFF
cdr3_nt: TGTGCCAGCAGCCTAGCCGCCAGCTCCTACAATGAGCAGTTCTTC

cdr3_length: 15
v_call: TRBV5-4
d_call: -
clone_size: -
j_call: TRBJ2-5
cdr3_aa: CASSFLQGNRETQYF
cdr3_nt: TGTGCCAGCAGCTTCCTACAGGGTAATCGAGAGACCCAGTACTTC

cdr3_length: 15
v_call: TRBV19
d_call: TRBD1
clone_size: -
j_call: TRBJ1-1
cdr3_aa: CASSMGWTGGTEAFF
cdr3_nt: TGTGCCAGTAGTATGGGTTGGACAGGAGGCACTGAAGCTTTCTTT

cdr3_length: 21
v_call: TRBV4-1
d_call: TRBD2
clone_size: -
j_call: TRBJ2-4
cdr3_aa: CASSQVAPKSGGPLAKNIQYF
cdr3_nt: TGCGCCAGCAGCCAAGTTGCCCCGAAGAGCGGGGGGCCCCTAGCCAAAAACATTCAGTACTTC

cdr3_length: 13
v_call: TRBV2
d_call: -
clone_size: few
j_call: TRBJ1-5
cdr3_aa: CASMRDSNQPQHF
cdr3_nt: TGTGCCAGCATGAGGGATAGCAATCAGCCCCAGCATTTT

cdr3_length: 13
v_call: TRBV30
d_call: -
clone_size: -
j_call: TRBJ1-3
cdr3_aa: CAWSLFSGNTIYF
cdr3_nt: TGTGCCTGGAGTCTTTTCTCTGGAAACACCATATATTTT

cdr3_length: 12
v_call: TRBV28
d_call: -
clone_size: -
j_call: TRBJ2-7
cdr3_aa: CASSLSLYEQYF
cdr3_nt: TGTGCCAGCAGTTTGAGTCTCTACGAGCAGTACTTC

cdr3_length: 15
v_call: TRBV5-1
d_call: TRBD2
clone_size: -
j_call: TRBJ2-3
cdr3_aa: CASSPSGRGPDTQYF
cdr3_nt: TGCGCCAGCAGTCCAAGCGGGAGGGGTCCAGATACGCAGTATTTT

cdr3_length: 15
v_call: TRBV30
d_call: -
clone_size: -
j_call: TRBJ2-1
cdr3_aa: CAWDTGLLGHNEQFF
cdr3_nt: TGTGCCTGGGACACAGGGCTTTTGGGGCACAATGAGCAGTTCTTC

cdr3_length: 14
v_call: TRBV5-1
d_call: TRBD1
clone_size: -
j_call: TRBJ1-2
cdr3_aa: CASSLDRGTYGYTF
cdr3_nt: TGCGCCAGCAGCTTGGACAGGGGGACCTATGGCTACACCTTC

cdr3_length: 16
v_call: TRBV19
d_call: TRBD2
clone_size: few
j_call: TRBJ2-1
cdr3_aa: CASTKGLAGPDNEQFF
cdr3_nt: TGTGCCAGTACCAAGGGACTAGCGGGACCGGACAATGAGCAGTTCTTC

cdr3_length: 15
v_call: TRBV15
d_call: TRBD1
clone_size: -
j_call: TRBJ2-3
cdr3_aa: CATSVAGGGTDTQYF
cdr3_nt: TGTGCCACCAGCGTTGCAGGGGGAGGCACAGATACGCAGTATTTT

cdr3_length: 13
v_call: TRBV5-1
d_call: TRBD1
clone_size: -
j_call: TRBJ2-7
cdr3_aa: CASSVGQVNEQYF
cdr3_nt: TGCGCCAGCAGCGTGGGACAGGTCAACGAGCAGTACTTC

cdr3_length: 15
v_call: TRBV2
d_call: TRBD1
clone_size: -
j_call: TRBJ1-6
cdr3_aa: CASILDRGLNSPLHF
cdr3_nt: TGTGCCAGCATCCTAGACAGGGGCCTTAATTCACCCCTCCACTTT

cdr3_length: 15
v_call: TRBV11-2
d_call: -
clone_size: once
j_call: TRBJ2-3
cdr3_aa: CASSLGGSGTDTQYF
cdr3_nt: TGTGCCAGCAGCTTAGGTGGGAGTGGCACAGATACGCAGTATTTT

cdr3_length: 16
v_call: TRBV7-3
d_call: TRBD2
clone_size: few
j_call: TRBJ2-1
cdr3_aa: CASSLWGQGGFNEQFF
cdr3_nt: TGTGCCAGCAGCTTATGGGGCCAGGGAGGGTTCAATGAGCAGTTCTTC

cdr3_length: 14
v_call: TRBV5-6
d_call: -
clone_size: -
j_call: TRBJ2-7
cdr3_aa: CASSLYQGSYEQYF
cdr3_nt: TGTGCCAGCAGCTTGTATCAGGGCTCCTACGAGCAGTACTTC

cdr3_length: 13
v_call: TRBV4-1
d_call: -
clone_size: -
j_call: TRBJ1-2
cdr3_aa: CASSQEVGGGYTF
cdr3_nt: TGCGCCAGCAGCCAAGAGGTGGGAGGTGGCTACACCTTC

cdr3_length: 15
v_call: TRBV7-2
d_call: -
clone_size: -
j_call: TRBJ1-2
cdr3_aa: CASSYRAQGPYGYTF
cdr3_nt: TGTGCCAGCAGCTACCGGGCCCAGGGGCCCTATGGCTACACCTTC

cdr3_length: 14
v_call: TRBV2
d_call: -
clone_size: once
j_call: TRBJ1-1
cdr3_aa: CASIRGRDNTEAFF
cdr3_nt: TGTGCCAGCATCCGAGGGAGGGACAACACTGAAGCTTTCTTT

cdr3_length: 14
v_call: TRBV19
d_call: TRBD1
clone_size: -
j_call: TRBJ1-3
cdr3_aa: CASSPTGTGNTIYF
cdr3_nt: TGTGCCAGTAGCCCGACAGGGACTGGAAACACCATATATTTT

cdr3_length: 12
v_call: TRBV11-3
d_call: -
clone_size: -
j_call: TRBJ2-1
cdr3_aa: CASLGQGNEQFF
cdr3_nt: TGTGCCAGCCTAGGGCAGGGCAATGAGCAGTTCTTC

cdr3_length: 14
v_call: TRBV5-1
d_call: -
clone_size: -
j_call: TRBJ1-1
cdr3_aa: CASKMESSNTEAFF
cdr3_nt: TGCGCCAGCAAAATGGAGTCAAGCAACACTGAAGCTTTCTTT

cdr3_length: 17
v_call: TRBV21-1
d_call: -
clone_size: -
j_call: TRBJ1-2
cdr3_aa: CASSNYRDSRANYGYTF
cdr3_nt: TGTGCCAGCAGCAATTACCGGGACAGCCGGGCTAACTATGGCTACACCTTC

cdr3_length: 18
v_call: TRBV4-1
d_call: TRBD1
clone_size: -
j_call: TRBJ2-4
cdr3_aa: CASSQGGQLYLAKNSQYF
cdr3_nt: TGCGCCAGCAGCCAAGGGGGACAGCTGTATCTAGCCAAAAACAGTCAGTACTTC

cdr3_length: 16
v_call: TRBV7-7
d_call: TRBD2
clone_size: -
j_call: TRBJ2-5
cdr3_aa: CASSLGLAGGEETQYF
cdr3_nt: TGTGCTAGCAGCTTAGGGCTGGCGGGGGGCGAAGAGACCCAGTACTTC